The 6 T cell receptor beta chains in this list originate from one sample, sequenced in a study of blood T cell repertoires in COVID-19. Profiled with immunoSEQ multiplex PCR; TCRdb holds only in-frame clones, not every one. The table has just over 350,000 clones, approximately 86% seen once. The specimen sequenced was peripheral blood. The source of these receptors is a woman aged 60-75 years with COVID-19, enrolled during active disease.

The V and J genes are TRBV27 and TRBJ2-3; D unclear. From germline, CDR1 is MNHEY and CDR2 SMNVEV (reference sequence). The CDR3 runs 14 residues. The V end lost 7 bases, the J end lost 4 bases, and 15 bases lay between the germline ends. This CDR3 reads CASTRLSTADTQYF. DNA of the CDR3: TGTGCCAGCACTCGACTCTCGACGGCAGATACGCAGTATTTT.

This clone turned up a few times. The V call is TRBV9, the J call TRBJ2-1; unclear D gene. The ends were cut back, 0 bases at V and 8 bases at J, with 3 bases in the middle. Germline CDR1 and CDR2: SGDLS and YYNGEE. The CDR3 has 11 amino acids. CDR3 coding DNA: TGTGCCAGCAGCGTAGCGTATGAGCAGTTCTTC. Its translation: CASSVAYEQFF.

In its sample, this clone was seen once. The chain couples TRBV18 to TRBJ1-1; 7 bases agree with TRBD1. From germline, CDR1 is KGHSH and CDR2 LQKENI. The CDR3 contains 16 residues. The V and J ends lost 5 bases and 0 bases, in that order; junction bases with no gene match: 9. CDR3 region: CASSAEQGILNTEAFF. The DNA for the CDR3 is TGTGCCAGCTCAGCTGAACAGGGGATCCTGAACACTGAAGCTTTCTTT. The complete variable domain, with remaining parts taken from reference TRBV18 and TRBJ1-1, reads NAGVMQNPRHLVRRRGQEARLRCSPMKGHSHVYWYRQLPEEGLKFMVYLQKENIIDESGMPKERFSAEFPKEGPSILRIQQVVRGDSAAYFCASSAEQGILNTEAFFGQGTRLTVV.

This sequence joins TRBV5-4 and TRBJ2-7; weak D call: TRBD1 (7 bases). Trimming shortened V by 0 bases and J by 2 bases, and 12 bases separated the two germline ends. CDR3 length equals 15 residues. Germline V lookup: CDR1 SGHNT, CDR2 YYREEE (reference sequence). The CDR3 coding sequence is TGTGCCAGCAGCTTGGTACCAGGGGGGCCCTACGAGCAGTACTTC. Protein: CASSLVPGGPYEQYF. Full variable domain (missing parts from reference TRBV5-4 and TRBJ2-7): ETGVTQSPTHLIKTRGQQVTLRCSSQSGHNTVSWYQQALGQGPQFIFQYYREEENGRGNFPPRFSGLQFPNYSSELNVNALELDDSALYLCASSLVPGGPYEQYFGPGTRLTVT.

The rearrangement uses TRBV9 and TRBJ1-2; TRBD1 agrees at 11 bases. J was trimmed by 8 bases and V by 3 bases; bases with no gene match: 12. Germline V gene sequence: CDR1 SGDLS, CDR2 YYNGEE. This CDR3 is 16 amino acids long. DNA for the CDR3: TGTGCCAGCAGCGCAAATATTGGGACAGGGGGAGCGGGCTACACCTTC. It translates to CASSANIGTGGAGYTF.

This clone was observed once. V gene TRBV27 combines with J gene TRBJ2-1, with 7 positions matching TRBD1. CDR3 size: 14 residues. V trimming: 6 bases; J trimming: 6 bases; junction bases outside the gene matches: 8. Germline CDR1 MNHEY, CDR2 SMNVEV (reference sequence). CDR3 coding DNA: TGTGCCAGCAGATCTTCACCAGGGGGCAATGAGCAGTTCTTC. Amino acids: CASRSSPGGNEQFF.